This is a list of T cell receptor beta chains from one sample in a study of shared clonotypes between healthy human individuals. TCRdb's copy holds only in-frame clones and misses some; the assay was immunoSEQ multiplex PCR. The sample lists millions of clones, about 93% seen once, with 1.5% to 2% in the top ten. Input material: naive CD8+ T cells from PBMCs. The receptor set was obtained from a man younger than 35 in good health. Some clones in this sample may be carry-over from other donors' samples. The CDR3 runs from the conserved cysteine through the conserved F or W. D genes are given only for firm matches. Not all rows give a size; the values are once, few, many and, for expanded clones, a class.

V	D	J	size	DNA	CDR3
TRBV5-6	TRBD1	TRBJ2-1	-	TGTGCCAGCAGCTTGGGCCACAGGGGATCGGCCTACAATGAGCAGTTCTTC	CASSLGHRGSAYNEQFF
TRBV5-5	TRBD1	TRBJ1-4	-	TGTGCCAGCAGCCGATACGGGGACAGGGGTTTGGGAGAGAATGAAAAACTGTTTTTT	CASSRYGDRGLGENEKLFF
TRBV14	TRBD2	TRBJ2-7	-	TGTGCCAGCAGGACAGCGTCTAGCGGGATTCACGAGCAGTACTTC	CASRTASSGIHEQYF
TRBV4-2	-	TRBJ2-3	-	TGTGCCAGCAGCCAAGAGTATGGGCAGGGGTCCCGCACAGATACGCAGTATTTT	CASSQEYGQGSRTDTQYF
TRBV29-1	-	TRBJ2-7	-	TGCAGCGTTGAAGAACTCTCAGGGAACTACGAGCAGTACTTC	CSVEELSGNYEQYF
TRBV28	-	TRBJ1-5	-	TGTGCCAGCACCTTCGTTGATAGCAATCAGCCCCAGCATTTT	CASTFVDSNQPQHF
TRBV9	-	TRBJ1-1	few	TGTGCCAGCAGCGCCACGAGAGGCACTGAAGCTTTCTTT	CASSATRGTEAFF
TRBV28	-	TRBJ2-7	-	TGTGCCAGCAGTTCCGACAGTACCTACGAGCAGTACTTC	CASSSDSTYEQYF
TRBV4-1	-	TRBJ2-7	-	TGCGCCAGCAGCCAAGATCTTACAGTAGGATGGGTCTCCTACGAGCAGTACTTC	CASSQDLTVGWVSYEQYF
TRBV7-8	TRBD2	TRBJ2-1	once	TGTGCCAGCAGCACCTCCGGGACTAGCGGGAGCGCCTACAATGAGCAGTTCTTC	CASSTSGTSGSAYNEQFF
TRBV19	-	TRBJ1-1	few	TGTGCCAGTAGTGCAATAGAGGGCTACACTGAAGCTTTCTTT	CASSAIEGYTEAFF
TRBV11-2	-	TRBJ2-7	-	TGTGCCAGCAGCTTAGGACTACCCGTCCTCTACGAGCAGTACTTC	CASSLGLPVLYEQYF
TRBV27	-	TRBJ2-5	-	TGTGCCAGCAGTTTTGGGAGAAACCAAGAGACCCAGTACTTC	CASSFGRNQETQYF